These 11 T cell receptor beta chains originate from one sample sequenced in a study of T cell changes during pregnancy in multiple sclerosis. Sequencing used immunoSEQ multiplex PCR; TCRdb keeps in-frame clones, though not all of them. The table shows about 40,000 clones, with roughly 94% occurring only once. The material sequenced was peripheral blood, taken in the third trimester of pregnancy. Every receptor here comes from a female donor with multiple sclerosis, enrolled in a pregnancy study.

This chain links TRBV30 with TRBJ2-1; 12 bases line up with TRBD2. Trimming at V came to 5 bases and at J to 8 bases, leaving 7 bases not matched to a gene. From germline, CDR1 is GTSNPN and CDR2 SVGIG (reference sequence). CDR3 length: 14 amino acids. Written as DNA, the CDR3 is TGTGCCTGGGATGCTAGCGGGGGGGCCCATGAGCAGTTCTTC. Translating gives CAWDASGGAHEQFF.

This clone was counted a single time. The V gene is TRBV11-3, the J gene TRBJ2-1, with 10 bases that match TRBD1. Germline V gene data show CDR1 as SGHNT and CDR2 as YENEEA. The CDR3 is 15 amino acids. The V segment lost 5 bases and the J segment 9 bases; nucleotides outside the gene matches: 10. CDR3 coding DNA: TGTGCCAGCAGCGCACAGGGGACAGGGGCCGGTGAGCAGTTCTTC. Protein product: CASSAQGTGAGEQFF.

This clone was counted once. V is TRBV6-5 and J is TRBJ1-2; D gene uncertain. V lost 5 bases, J lost 1 base, and 8 bases lay in between. This CDR3 contains 13 residues. Per germline, CDR1 MNHEY and CDR2 SVGAGI. In DNA form, the CDR3 reads TGTGCCAGCAGTCTCAGTTTTAACTATGGCTACACCTTC. This encodes CASSLSFNYGYTF.

This clone was counted only a few times. V is TRBV5-6 and J is TRBJ2-3, with D perhaps TRBD2 (5 bases). V dropped 4 bases and J dropped 0 bases, with 9 bases sitting between them. This CDR3 comprises 14 residues. Germline lookup yields CDR1 SGHDT and CDR2 YYEEEE. The CDR3 is CASSRESSTDTQYF. Written as DNA, the CDR3 is TGTGCCAGCAGCCGGGAATCGAGCACAGATACGCAGTATTTT.

The chain carries TRBV28 and TRBJ1-6; tentative D call: TRBD1 (6 bases). CDR1 MDHEN and CDR2 SYDVKM come from the germline V gene. Trimming pared 3 bases from V and 9 bases from J, leaving 18 bases between. The CDR3 spans 16 residues. The CDR3 loop is CASSLGRGALLSPLHF. In DNA form, the CDR3 reads TGTGCCAGCAGTTTGGGGAGGGGGGCGCTTCTTTCACCCCTCCACTTT.

The V gene is TRBV19, the J gene TRBJ1-2, with D possibly matching TRBD1 (5 bases). Trimming shortened V by 1 base and J by 2 bases, and 8 bases separated the two germline ends. The CDR3 has 14 residues. CDR1 is LNHDA and CDR2 is SQIVND in the germline V gene (reference sequence). The CDR3 reads CASSIVGVNYGYTF. CDR3 nucleotides: TGTGCCAGTAGTATAGTAGGGGTCAACTATGGCTACACCTTC.

The gene calls are TRBV30 and TRBJ2-7, with TRBD1 identical over 8 bases. Germline values: CDR1 GTSNPN, CDR2 SVGIG (reference sequence). The J segment lost 4 bases and the V segment lost 4 bases, leaving 12 bases of the junction unmatched. The CDR3 covers 15 residues. The CDR3 protein is CAWTPRDRPKYEQYF. CDR3 bases: TGTGCCTGGACTCCACGGGACAGGCCCAAATACGAGCAGTACTTC. The full variable domain, in which reference TRBV30 and TRBJ2-7 provide the parts outside the CDR3, is SQTIHQWPATLVQPVGSPLSLECTVEGTSNPNLYWYRQAAGRGLQLLFYSVGIGQISSEVPQNLSASRPQDRQFILSSKKLLLSDSGFYLCAWTPRDRPKYEQYFGPGTRLTVT.

J is TRBJ1-2 and V is TRBV4-1, with D perhaps matching TRBD1 (5 bases). From germline, CDR1 is MGHRA and CDR2 YSYEKL. The CDR3 loop spans 15 amino acids. Deletions cut 0 bases from V and 7 bases from J, with 15 bases between. CDR3 in amino acids: CASSQEVGTTGGYTF. The CDR3 DNA is TGCGCCAGCAGCCAAGAAGTCGGGACTACAGGTGGCTACACCTTC.

For the CDR3, the DNA is TGTGCCAGCAGTAAGCTAGCGGGGCGGATGAACACTGAAGCTTTCTTT. Translated, it gives CASSKLAGRMNTEAFF. The J gene is TRBJ1-1, the V gene TRBV7-2, with a tentative D call TRBD1 (5 bases). This CDR3 is built from 16 residues. Germline lookup yields CDR1 SGHTA and CDR2 FQGNSA. Trimming removed 6 bases from V and 0 bases from J, with 17 bases in between.

The chain combines TRBV28 with TRBJ1-4; 8 nucleotides line up with TRBD1. The germline V gene has CDR1 MDHEN and CDR2 SYDVKM. The CDR3 has 15 amino acids. V shed 5 bases and J 7 bases; nucleotides not matched to a gene: 9. CDR3 DNA: TGTGCCAGCAGTCCACGGACAGGGTTTAGTGAAAAACTGTTTTTT. Translating it yields CASSPRTGFSEKLFF.

This rearrangement joins TRBV28 to TRBJ1-2; 11 nucleotides match TRBD1. The V gene's germline CDR1 is MDHEN and CDR2 SYDVKM. CDR3 length: 13 amino acids. V was clipped by 5 bases and J by 6 bases; unmatched bases: 2. The CDR3 spells CASSPDRGHGYTF. The CDR3 DNA reads as TGTGCCAGCAGTCCGGACAGGGGGCATGGCTACACCTTC.